This T cell receptor beta chain is drawn from a study of identical twins. One entry per CDR3 protein results from TCRdb running MiXCR on the 5' RACE reads. This sample has approximately 600,000 distinct CDR3 sequences, with 7.1% found just once. To note about this clonotype: Its antigen is currently unknown.

The V end was cut by 2 bases, the J end by 7 bases, with 15 bases between. Germline assignment: CDR1 SGHDT and CDR2 YYEEEE. The length of the CDR3 is 15 residues. Findings and limits, study-wide: Cord blood beta clonotypes that were abundant carried fewer insertions, and memory repertoires showed no such trend. The conclusions drew on cross-sectional statistical analysis instead of tracking the same donors. Sequences that were out-of-frame, alpha and twin-shared displayed an excess of low generation probability.

Another study also made use of these data, one on yellow fever vaccine responses in identical twins. From that second work: Each twin's T cell response to the vaccine was reported to look partly convergent and partly personalized.

What was sequenced was PBMCs. This TCR was sampled from a woman aged 18 to 35 in good health. The chain links TRBV5-6 to TRBJ2-2, with a possible D match to TRBD1 (6 bases). The CDR3, as DNA: TGTGCCAGCAGCTTCGGTCTACAGGGTGGCGGGGAGCTGTTTTTT. This gives the protein CASSFGLQGGGELFF.